Below are 20 T cell receptor beta chains sequenced from a single sample in a study of blood T cell repertoires in COVID-19. Produced via immunoSEQ multiplex PCR; TCRdb's table is partial and in-frame only. The sample holds some 170,000 clones, roughly 87% seen once. Material: PBMCs or T cells enriched from blood (not recorded which). All receptors come from a human donor with acute COVID-19. The donor label of this sample is uncertain.

This clone was found a few times. The V gene is TRBV5-1, the J gene TRBJ1-4; D not certain. Germline V CDR1 and CDR2: SGHRS, YFSETQ. The V gene lost 0 bases and the J gene lost 6 bases, with 9 bases spanning the gap. This CDR3 is built from 14 residues. The CDR3 DNA reads as TGCGCCAGCAGCTTGGTCCACAGAGATGAAAAACTGTTTTTT. Translated: CASSLVHRDEKLFF.

This chain connects TRBV3-1 (or the pseudogene TRBV3-2) to TRBJ2-1, with 11 bases that match TRBD2. Per the germline V gene, CDR1 is LGHDT and CDR2 is YNNKEL (reference sequence). J gave up 8 bases and V 4 bases, and 7 bases lay outside the gene matches. This CDR3 is 15 amino acids long. The CDR3 DNA reads TGTGCCAGCAGCCGACATAGCGGGGGGGCCGATGAGCAGTTCTTC. Amino acid sequence: CASSRHSGGADEQFF.

This sequence joins TRBV18 and TRBJ1-1; maybe TRBD1 (6 bases). The CDR3 covers 15 residues. From germline, CDR1 is KGHSH and CDR2 LQKENI. The V end lost 5 bases, the J end lost 1 base, and 14 bases lay between the germline ends. This chain's CDR3 is CASSSTGTGNTEAFF. The CDR3, as DNA: TGTGCCAGCTCATCCACAGGGACCGGGAACACTGAAGCTTTCTTT. The full variable domain, in which reference TRBV18 and TRBJ1-1 provide the parts outside the CDR3, is NAGVMQNPRHLVRRRGQEARLRCSPMKGHSHVYWYRQLPEEGLKFMVYLQKENIIDESGMPKERFSAEFPKEGPSILRIQQVVRGDSAAYFCASSSTGTGNTEAFFGQGTRLTVV.

CDR3 coding DNA: TGTGCCAGCAGCTTGCCCGAGCCCTCCTACGAGCAGTACTTC. It yields the protein CASSLPEPSYEQYF. The V gene is TRBV7-2, the J gene TRBJ2-7; D is uncertain. From germline, CDR1 is SGHTA and CDR2 FQGNSA. Trimming cost V 3 bases and J 0 bases, with 9 bases left between them. The CDR3 has 14 residues.

J is TRBJ1-1 and V is TRBV29-1, with TRBD1 identical over 7 bases. The CDR3 is 13 residues long. V lost 6 bases, J lost 11 bases, and 15 bases stayed unmatched. Per the germline V gene, CDR1 is SQVTM and CDR2 is ANQGSEA. The DNA for the CDR3 is TGCAGCGTGGAGACAGGGACCTATCTGGGCGCTTTCTTT. Its translation: CSVETGTYLGAFF.

The genes are TRBV5-4 and TRBJ2-1; 11 bases fit TRBD2. The CDR3 consists of 15 residues. Germline V CDR1 and CDR2: SGHNT, YYREEE (reference sequence). V lost 3 bases, J lost 1 base, and 0 bases stayed unmatched. CDR3: CASSSSGGSYNEQFF. Written as DNA, the CDR3 is TGTGCCAGCAGCTCTAGCGGGGGGTCCTACAATGAGCAGTTCTTC.

The genes are TRBV7-9 and TRBJ2-7; 8 nucleotides align to TRBD1. From germline, CDR1 is SEHNR and CDR2 FQNEAQ (reference sequence). V dropped 4 bases and J dropped 3; count of bases not matched to a gene: 2. This CDR3 contains 13 residues. The CDR3 region is CASSSGTGYEQYF. In DNA, the CDR3 is TGTGCCAGCAGCTCCGGGACAGGCTACGAGCAGTACTTC. Filled out from reference TRBV7-9 and TRBJ2-7, the complete variable domain reads DTGVSQNPRHKITKRGQNVTFRCDPISEHNRLYWYRQTLGQGPEFLTYFQNEAQLEKSRLLSDRFSAERPKGSFSTLEIQRTEQGDSAMYLCASSSGTGYEQYFGPGTRLTVT.

The DNA of the CDR3 is TGTGCCAGCAGTGAAGTTGACAGGAACATGGACTATGAGCAGTTCTTC. It is translated as CASSEVDRNMDYEQFF. The chain recombines TRBV2 with TRBJ2-1; D might be TRBD1 (6 bases). The CDR3 is made up of 16 amino acids. Germline V CDR1 and CDR2: SNHLY, FYNNEI. V lost 1 base and J lost 8, with 18 bases in between.

This rearrangement joins TRBV5-6 to TRBJ2-6; no definite D call. V lost 0 bases and J lost 4, with 11 bases in between. Germline-derived CDR1 and CDR2 are SGHDT and YYEEEE. The CDR3 is made up of 16 amino acids. CDR3 loop: CASSLGAGSGANVLTF. CDR3 nucleotide sequence: TGTGCCAGCAGCTTGGGGGCTGGGTCCGGGGCCAACGTCCTGACTTTC. The variable domain in full, with the rest retrieved from reference TRBV5-6 and TRBJ2-6, is DAGVTQSPTHLIKTRGQQVTLRCSPKSGHDTVSWYQQALGQGPQFIFQYYEEEERQRGNFPDRFSGHQFPNYSSELNVNALLLGDSALYLCASSLGAGSGANVLTFGAGSRLTVL.

V usage is TRBV24-1 and J usage is TRBJ1-5; no reliable D call. The CDR3 sequence is 14 residues long. V was pared by 3 bases and J by 9 bases, with 14 bases between. Looked up from germline, CDR1 is KGHDR and CDR2 is SFDVKD. The CDR3 protein is CATSDKTVRGPQHF. The CDR3 DNA follows: TGTGCCACCAGTGATAAGACGGTCCGGGGGCCCCAGCATTTT.

This clone showed up just once. The chain is built from TRBV5-1 and TRBJ1-2, with D tentatively TRBD1 (6 bases). Trimming left V 1 base short and J 7 bases short, with 11 bases between. This CDR3 contains 13 residues. Germline V gene sequence: CDR1 SGHRS, CDR2 YFSETQ. CDR3 sequence reads: CASSLRQGRGYTF. The CDR3 bases are TGCGCCAGCAGCTTGAGGCAGGGGCGTGGCTACACCTTC.

The V call is TRBV6-6, the J call TRBJ2-7; possible D gene TRBD1, 5 bases. The CDR3 covers 15 residues. Trimming left V 2 bases short and J 5 bases short, with 16 bases between. The germline V gene encodes CDR1 MNHNY and CDR2 SVGAGI (reference sequence). The CDR3, as DNA: TGTGCCAGCAGTTACGGGGTCAGGGATCCTAACGAGCAGTACTTC. It specifies CASSYGVRDPNEQYF.

The chain has TRBV7-3 and TRBJ1-1; no firm D call. CDR1 is SGHTA and CDR2 is FQGTGA in the germline V gene. This CDR3 spans 14 amino acids. The V gene lost 2 bases and the J gene lost 6 bases, with 13 bases spanning the gap. The CDR3 loop reads CASSLSGGASEAFF. CDR3 DNA: TGTGCCAGCAGCTTATCAGGAGGAGCGTCTGAAGCTTTCTTT.

The sample holds one count of this clone. The chain links TRBV9 to TRBJ2-7; D is undetermined. Germline CDR1 reads SGDLS; CDR2 reads YYNGEE. The CDR3 is 13 residues long. V shed 7 bases and J shed 7 bases, with 18 bases lying between them. This CDR3 is CASGGAFTREQYF. DNA of the CDR3: TGTGCCAGCGGTGGTGCTTTCACCCGGGAGCAGTACTTC.

This rearrangement joins TRBV4-3 to TRBJ1-2; TRBD1 matches 7 bases. The CDR3 runs to 15 residues. The V gene's germline CDR1 is LGHNA and CDR2 YSLEER. Trimming cost V 0 bases and J 3 bases; bases outside gene matches: 4. The CDR3 sequence: CASSQEGDSYYGYTF. The CDR3 coding sequence is TGCGCCAGCAGCCAAGAAGGGGACAGCTACTATGGCTACACCTTC.

The genes are TRBV5-4 and TRBJ1-6; no clear D gene. The germline gives CDR1 SGHNT, CDR2 YYREEE (reference sequence). The germline V and J ends were trimmed by 5 bases and 10 bases, with 16 bases remaining between them. The CDR3 is 14 residues long. The CDR3 is CASRSGSRPSPLHF. The CDR3 DNA reads as TGTGCCAGCAGGTCGGGTTCTCGGCCCTCACCCCTCCACTTT.

The chain is built from TRBV27 and TRBJ1-6; 7 positions match TRBD1. The CDR3 is made up of 13 amino acids. Germline V gene lookup returns CDR1 MNHEY and CDR2 SMNVEV (reference sequence). J lost 6 bases, V lost 6 bases, and 2 bases had no gene match. The CDR3 region is CASSRDSNSPLHF. In DNA form, the CDR3 reads TGTGCCAGCAGCCGGGACAGTAATTCACCCCTCCACTTT.

Details on this clone: At the DNA level, this CDR3 is encoded by other sequences in the same sample as well. The V and J genes are TRBV18 and TRBJ1-5; no clear D gene. Germline CDR1 KGHSH, CDR2 LQKENI. Trimming stripped 3 bases from V and 2 bases from J, with 5 bases between. This CDR3 is built from 13 residues. CDR3 sequence: CASSPGGNQPQHF. For the CDR3, the DNA is TGTGCCAGCTCACCGGGAGGCAATCAGCCCCAGCATTTT.

The chain recombines TRBV9 with TRBJ2-3, with 13 bases lining up with TRBD2. With 4 bases clipped from V and 4 bases from J, the junction kept 6 bases outside the gene matches. This CDR3 has 16 amino acids. Germline assignment: CDR1 SGDLS and CDR2 YYNGEE. CDR3 nucleotides: TGTGCCAGCAGCACGGGGACTAGCGGGGACGCAGATACGCAGTATTTT. Its translation: CASSTGTSGDADTQYF.

The count of this clone is one. The V call is TRBV4-1, the J call TRBJ2-4; 11 positions agree with TRBD2. The germline V gene has CDR1 MGHRA and CDR2 YSYEKL. CDR3 length equals 16 residues. The J segment lost 11 bases and the V segment lost 0 bases, leaving 9 bases of the junction unmatched. The chain's CDR3 is CASSQEEGLAGGFQYF. In nucleotides, the CDR3 is TGCGCCAGCAGCCAAGAGGAGGGGCTAGCGGGGGGTTTTCAGTACTTC.